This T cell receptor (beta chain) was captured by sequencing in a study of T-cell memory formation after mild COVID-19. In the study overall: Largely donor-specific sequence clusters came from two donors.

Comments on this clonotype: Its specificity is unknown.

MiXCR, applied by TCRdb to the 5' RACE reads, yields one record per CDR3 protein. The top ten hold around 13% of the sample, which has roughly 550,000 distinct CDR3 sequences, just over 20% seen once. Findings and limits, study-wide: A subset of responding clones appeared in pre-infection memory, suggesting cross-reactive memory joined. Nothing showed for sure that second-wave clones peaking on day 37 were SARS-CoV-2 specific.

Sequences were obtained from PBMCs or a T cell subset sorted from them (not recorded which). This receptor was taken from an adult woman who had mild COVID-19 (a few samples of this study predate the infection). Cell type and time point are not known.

The CDR3 protein is CASSQARVTNTGELFF. The CDR3, as DNA: TGTGCCAGCAGCCAAGCCCGGGTTACGAACACCGGGGAGCTGTTTTTT. The rearrangement uses TRBV7-8 and TRBJ2-2; the D is unclear. Germline assignment: CDR1 SGHVS and CDR2 FQNEAQ. The CDR3 spans 16 residues. The V end lost 5 bases, the J end lost 0 bases, and 13 bases lay between the germline ends.